This TCR beta chain originates from a study of T-cell memory formation after mild COVID-19. General observations from the study: The authors left the SARS-CoV-2 specificity of second-wave clones peaking on day 37 unconfirmed.

With respect to this clonotype: The antigen is undetermined.

MiXCR was run by TCRdb on the 5' RACE reads, yielding one entry per CDR3 protein. The sample consists of a few hundred thousand distinct CDR3 sequences, 15% to 20% of them appearing once. The CDR3 has 13 amino acids. Per the germline V gene, CDR1 is SQVTM and CDR2 is ANQGSEA. V was clipped by 0 bases and J by 4 bases, with 10 bases between them. The specimen was PBMCs or a T cell subset sorted from them (not recorded which). This chain uses TRBV29-1 with TRBJ2-7, with D perhaps being TRBD1 or TRBD2 (5 bases each). The source of this sequence is a man between 18 and 29 years old who had mild COVID-19 (a few samples of this study predate the infection). Cell type and time point are not known. The CDR3 loop is CSVEDRWGYEQYF. CDR3 nucleotides: TGCAGCGTTGAAGATCGGTGGGGGTACGAGCAGTACTTC.